Reported below is one TCR beta chain. Per the original data handling: For nucleated cells, counts were estimated from reference gene primer amplification. Some clones are missing from TCRdb's copy, which holds only in-frame ones; the method was immunoSEQ multiplex PCR. The V and J calls and clone size come from that table; D and trimming were worked out from the DNA. The sample yields 280,000 or so clones, around 88% seen once. This sample is part of a study of blood T cell repertoires in COVID-19. Study at large: COVID-19 samples from acute and convalescent phases originated in the United States, Italy and Spain. From T cells, B-cell-depleted T cells, or PBMCs came the material, which was cDNA or gDNA.

There are 16 residues in the CDR3. Losses at the gene ends were 3 bases for V and 3 bases for J; bases not matched to a gene: 9. Germline V gives CDR1 SGHNT, CDR2 YYREEE (reference sequence). The chain joins TRBV5-4 to TRBJ2-5; 9 bases are a match to TRBD2. Sequencing was done on a sample of peripheral blood. The source is a woman in her twenties or thirties who had recovered from COVID-19. CDR3 in amino acids: CASSSRTSVIEETQYF. CDR3 sequence (DNA): TGTGCCAGCAGCTCCCGGACTAGCGTGATTGAAGAGACCCAGTACTTC.